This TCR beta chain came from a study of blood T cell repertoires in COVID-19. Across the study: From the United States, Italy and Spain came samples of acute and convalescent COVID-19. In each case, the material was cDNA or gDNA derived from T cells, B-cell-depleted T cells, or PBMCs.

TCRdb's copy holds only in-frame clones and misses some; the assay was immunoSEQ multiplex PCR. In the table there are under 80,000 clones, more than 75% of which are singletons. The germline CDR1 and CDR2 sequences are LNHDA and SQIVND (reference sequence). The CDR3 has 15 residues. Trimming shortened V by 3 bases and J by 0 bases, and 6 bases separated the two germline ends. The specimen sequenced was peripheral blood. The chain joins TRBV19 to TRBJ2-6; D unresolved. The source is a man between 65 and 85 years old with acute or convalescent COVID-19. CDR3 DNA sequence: TGTGCCAGTAGTATTTCTTACTCTGGGGCCAACGTCCTGACTTTC. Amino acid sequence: CASSISYSGANVLTF. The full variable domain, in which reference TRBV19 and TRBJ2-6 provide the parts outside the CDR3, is DGGITQSPKYLFRKEGQNVTLSCEQNLNHDAMYWYRQDPGQGLRLIYYSQIVNDFQKGDIAEGYSVSREKKESFPLTVTSAQKNPTAFYLCASSISYSGANVLTFGAGSRLTVL.